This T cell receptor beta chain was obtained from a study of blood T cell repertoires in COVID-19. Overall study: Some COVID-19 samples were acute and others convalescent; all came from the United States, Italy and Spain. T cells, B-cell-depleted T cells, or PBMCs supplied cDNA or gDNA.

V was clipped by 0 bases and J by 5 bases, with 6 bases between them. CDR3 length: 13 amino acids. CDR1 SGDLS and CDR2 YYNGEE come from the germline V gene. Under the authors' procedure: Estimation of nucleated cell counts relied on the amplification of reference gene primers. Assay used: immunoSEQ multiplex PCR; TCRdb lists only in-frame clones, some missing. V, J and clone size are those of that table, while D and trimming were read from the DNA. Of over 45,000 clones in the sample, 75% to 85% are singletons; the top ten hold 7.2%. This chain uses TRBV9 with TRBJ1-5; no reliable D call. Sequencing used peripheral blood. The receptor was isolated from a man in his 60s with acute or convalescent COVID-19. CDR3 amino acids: CASSVDRDQPQHF. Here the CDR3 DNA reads TGTGCCAGCAGCGTAGACAGAGATCAGCCCCAGCATTTT.